The next 28 T cell receptor beta chains were all read from a single sample in a study of siplizumab effects on memory and regulatory T cells. Here immunoSEQ multiplex PCR was the method, and the copy in TCRdb shows in-frame clones only, minus some. The sample records 20,000 or so clones, roughly two fifths being singletons. These receptors are not linked to any known antigen. As described, mixed lymphocyte reaction cells underwent coculture at 37°C for a duration of 5 to 6 days. Material for sequencing was CFSE-low (dividing) CD4+ T cells sorted from an allogeneic mixed lymphocyte reaction. The source is a human donor in good health; the cells came from an allogeneic mixed lymphocyte reaction. Some clones in this sample may be carry-over from other donors' samples.

V is TRBV6-1 and J is TRBJ2-7, with D possibly TRBD2 on 5 matching bases. Germline V gene data show CDR1 as MNHNS and CDR2 as SASEGT. The CDR3 is 15 residues long. The V gene lost 6 bases and the J gene lost 0 bases, with 15 bases spanning the gap. CDR3 sequence (DNA): TGTGCCAGCAGCCTTTTGGGAGTCAGCTCCTACGAGCAGTACTTC. Amino acid sequence: CASSLLGVSSYEQYF.

This clone was observed many times. V and J are TRBV19 and TRBJ1-5; D is unclear. CDR3 length equals 15 residues. V was clipped by 4 bases and J by 2 bases, with 12 bases between them. Germline loops: CDR1 LNHDA, CDR2 SQIVND (reference sequence). CDR3 DNA sequence: TGTGCCAGTAGTACGGGCCGAGCGGGCAATCAGCCCCAGCATTTT. Translated, it gives CASSTGRAGNQPQHF.

V is TRBV7-2 and J is TRBJ2-7, with TRBD2 matching over 7 bases. The germline gives CDR1 SGHTA, CDR2 FQGNSA. Unmatched junction bases numbered 5, after V lost 5 bases and J lost 4 bases. The CDR3 spans 13 residues. Here the CDR3 reads CASSRTRRYEQYF. The CDR3 bases are TGTGCCAGCAGCCGGACTAGACGGTACGAGCAGTACTTC.

This chain connects TRBV19 to TRBJ1-1; D not certain. Trimming took off 1 base at V and 8 bases at J, with 8 bases between the two ends. This CDR3 has 12 amino acids. Germline CDR1 reads LNHDA; CDR2 reads SQIVND (reference sequence). CDR3 in amino acids: CASSIGAAEAFF. Written as DNA, the CDR3 is TGTGCCAGTAGTATAGGGGCGGCCGAAGCTTTCTTT. Based on the CDR3 plus reference TRBV19 and TRBJ1-1, the full variable domain is DGGITQSPKYLFRKEGQNVTLSCEQNLNHDAMYWYRQDPGQGLRLIYYSQIVNDFQKGDIAEGYSVSREKKESFPLTVTSAQKNPTAFYLCASSIGAAEAFFGQGTRLTVV.

The V gene is TRBV19, the J gene TRBJ2-7; 7 nucleotides line up with TRBD2. Germline V CDR1 and CDR2: LNHDA, SQIVND (reference sequence). V lost 5 bases to trimming and J lost 5 bases; unmatched junction nucleotides: 3. There are 12 residues in the CDR3. CDR3 bases: TGTGCCAGTAGTGGGACTATCCACGAGCAGTACTTC. Translation: CASSGTIHEQYF.

The J gene is TRBJ2-7, the V gene TRBV21-1; no check of the table's D call, TRBD2, against the DNA was made. TRBV21-1 is a pseudogene. The CDR3 runs to 15 residues. DNA of the CDR3: TGTGCCAGCAGCAAGGGGGGGAATCACTCCTACGAGCAGTACTTC. As protein: CASSKGGNHSYEQYF.

The rearrangement joins TRBV9 to TRBJ2-1; D gene uncertain. The germline CDR1 and CDR2 sequences are SGDLS and YYNGEE. Between the trimmed V and J ends, which lost 0 bases and 9 bases, there was a span of 19 bases. This CDR3 has 16 amino acids. The CDR3 region is CASSVEIGPVGVEQFF. The CDR3 DNA sequence: TGTGCCAGCAGCGTAGAAATTGGGCCTGTTGGGGTTGAGCAGTTCTTC.

The rearrangement joins TRBV7-2 to TRBJ1-2; D may be TRBD1 (6 bases). This CDR3 has 14 residues. Germline V gene lookup returns CDR1 SGHTA and CDR2 FQGNSA. V was shortened by 5 bases and J by 2 bases, with 12 bases between the two germline ends. CDR3 protein: CASSRSGTNYGYTF. CDR3 bases: TGTGCCAGCAGCCGCTCCGGGACAAACTATGGCTACACCTTC.

The rearrangement joins TRBV4-1 to TRBJ2-7; the D is unclear. The CDR3 extends over 14 amino acids. V lost 1 base and J lost 3, with 10 bases in between. Germline CDR1 MGHRA, CDR2 YSYEKL. In DNA, the CDR3 is TGCGCCAGCAGCCAAGCCGGGCTCCGCTACGAGCAGTACTTC. Protein sequence: CASSQAGLRYEQYF.

This sequence joins TRBV7-6 and TRBJ1-3; 11 bases are a match to TRBD1. The CDR3 extends over 17 amino acids. The J segment lost 4 bases and the V segment lost 5 bases, leaving 10 bases of the junction unmatched. Germline CDR1 is SGHVS and CDR2 is FNYEAQ. In DNA form, the CDR3 reads TGTGCCAGCAGCCTAATAGGGACAGGGGGAATGGGAAACACCATATATTTT. Its protein product is CASSLIGTGGMGNTIYF.

This clone was found many times. The genes are TRBV19 and TRBJ2-7; D is possibly TRBD2 (6 bases). The germline gives CDR1 LNHDA, CDR2 SQIVND (reference sequence). V was cut by 3 bases and J by 6 bases, with 15 bases left in between. The CDR3 runs 14 residues. The CDR3 protein is CASSIYRGSGEQYF. The CDR3 DNA follows: TGTGCCAGTAGTATTTATCGGGGGTCGGGCGAGCAGTACTTC.

The V gene is TRBV6-5, the J gene TRBJ1-5; no reliable D call. CDR1 and CDR2 (germline): MNHEY, SVGAGI. Trimming stripped 8 bases from V and 2 bases from J, with 13 bases between. The CDR3 extends over 14 amino acids. The CDR3, as DNA: TGTGCCAGCGGAATCAGTGGTGGCAATCAGCCCCAGCATTTT. This codes for CASGISGGNQPQHF.

Concerning this clone itself: Since a much larger clone is just one base distant, this may be a read error. The rearrangement links TRBV6-9 to TRBJ1-6; no clear D gene. Per the germline V gene, CDR1 is MNHGY and CDR2 is SVAAGI. V was cut by 5 bases and J by 7 bases, with 18 bases left in between. The CDR3 has 16 residues. The CDR3 region has the DNA TGTGCCAGCAGTGGACGCCCGGGTGGCAGCAATTCACCCCTCCACTTT. It translates to CASSGRPGGSNSPLHF.

The rearrangement uses TRBV7-2 and TRBJ2-5; perhaps TRBD1 as D (5 bases). The CDR3 contains 15 residues. The V end lost 2 bases, the J end lost 5 bases, and 15 bases lay between the germline ends. The germline gives CDR1 SGHTA, CDR2 FQGNSA. CDR3: CASSLWAGSEETQYF. In DNA, the CDR3 is TGTGCCAGCAGCTTATGGGCAGGGTCTGAGGAGACCCAGTACTTC.

The J gene is TRBJ2-6, the V gene TRBV9, with D perhaps TRBD1 (5 bases). This CDR3 region has 18 residues. The germline V and J ends were trimmed by 0 bases and 4 bases, with 17 bases remaining between them. Germline lookup yields CDR1 SGDLS and CDR2 YYNGEE. This CDR3 is CASSVVDSLGPGANVLTF. The CDR3 DNA sequence: TGTGCCAGCAGCGTAGTCGACAGCCTCGGTCCAGGGGCCAACGTCCTGACTTTC.

This clone has just a few counts. The chain employs TRBV7-6 and TRBJ1-4; TRBD1 is a possible D gene (6 bases). Trimming pared 1 base from V and 5 bases from J, leaving 8 bases between. The CDR3 is 14 residues long. In germline, CDR1 is SGHVS, CDR2 FNYEAQ. CDR3 sequence reads: CASSLGQGNEKLFF. The CDR3 DNA follows: TGTGCCAGCAGCTTAGGGCAGGGGAATGAAAAACTGTTTTTT.

In its sample, this clone is medium-sized. The J gene is TRBJ1-5, the V gene TRBV9, with D possibly being TRBD1 (5 bases). Deletions cut 1 base from V and 2 bases from J, with 10 bases between. CDR1 SGDLS and CDR2 YYNGEE come from the germline V gene. The CDR3 spans 15 residues. The CDR3 bases are TGTGCCAGCAGCGTAACGGGGGGTGGCAATCAGCCCCAGCATTTT. It is translated as CASSVTGGGNQPQHF.

As concerns this clone: One junction end disagrees with the germline gene, perhaps due to a read error. The chain is built from TRBV7-7 and TRBJ2-1, with 7 bases lining up with TRBD1. The germline V gene has CDR1 SSHAT and CDR2 FNYEAQ (reference sequence). The CDR3 sequence is 15 residues long. The CDR3 spells CASSPGTAPYNEQFF. The CDR3 DNA reads as TGTGCTAGCAGCCCCGGGACAGCCCCCTACAATGAGCAGTTCTTC. The variable domain in full, completed from reference TRBV7-7 and TRBJ2-1, reads GAGVSQSPRYKVTKRGQDVTLRCDPISSHATLYWYQQALGQGPEFLTYFNYEAQPDKSGLPSDRFSAERPEGSISTLTIQRTEQRDSAMYRCASSPGTAPYNEQFFGPGTRLTVL.

This clone was counted between two and nine times. The chain employs TRBV6-1 and TRBJ1-1; a possible D gene is TRBD1 (6 bases). Per germline, CDR1 MNHNS and CDR2 SASEGT. V was pared by 8 bases and J by 6 bases, with 19 bases between. This CDR3 is 14 amino acids long. CDR3 in amino acids: CASRVDSIPAEAFF. CDR3 DNA sequence: TGTGCCAGCCGGGTGGACAGTATTCCAGCTGAAGCTTTCTTT.

The J gene is TRBJ2-7, the V gene TRBV6-1, with a weak D call TRBD1 (5 bases). This CDR3 spans 14 amino acids. Germline V gives CDR1 MNHNS, CDR2 SASEGT. Trimming took 7 bases from V and 2 from J, leaving 15 bases between them. The CDR3 spells CASTPGQGPYEQYF. The CDR3 nucleotides are TGTGCCAGCACCCCAGGCCAGGGCCCCTACGAGCAGTACTTC.

The rearrangement links TRBV5-6 to TRBJ2-7, with no clear D. This CDR3 is built from 15 residues. The V gene's germline CDR1 is SGHDT and CDR2 YYEEEE. V lost 7 bases, J lost 0 bases, and 17 bases lay in between. Written as DNA, the CDR3 is TGTGCCAGCTCGATGGATAAAGGGTTCTCCTACGAGCAGTACTTC. As protein: CASSMDKGFSYEQYF.

The chain carries TRBV27 and TRBJ1-2; D possibly corresponds to TRBD1 (5 bases). CDR3 length equals 14 residues. The germline gives CDR1 MNHEY, CDR2 SMNVEV (reference sequence). V gave up 0 bases and J gave up 5 bases, with 10 bases separating them. This CDR3 is CASSLSPGTYGYTF. The CDR3 DNA sequence: TGTGCCAGCAGTTTATCTCCAGGGACTTATGGCTACACCTTC.

V is TRBV6-6 and J is TRBJ1-1; possibly TRBD1 for D (5 bases). The CDR3 totals 14 residues. V shed 0 bases and J shed 4 bases, with 9 bases lying between them. Per germline, CDR1 MNHNY and CDR2 SVGAGI (reference sequence). The CDR3 is CASSYSRRGTEAFF. CDR3 DNA sequence: TGTGCCAGCAGTTACTCGCGTAGGGGCACTGAAGCTTTCTTT.

The gene calls are TRBV4-2 and TRBJ2-7; 8 positions agree with TRBD2. J gave up 3 bases and V 5 bases, and 6 bases lay outside the gene matches. Germline CDR1 and CDR2: LGHNA and YNFKEQ. The CDR3 spans 14 residues. This CDR3 is CASSKGLGGYEQYF. The CDR3 region has the DNA TGTGCCAGCAGCAAGGGACTAGGAGGCTACGAGCAGTACTTC.

CDR3 coding DNA: TGTGCCAGCTCCCCTCCTAGCGGGGGCTTATCGACCCAGTACTTC. Its protein is CASSPPSGGLSTQYF. J is TRBJ2-5 and V is TRBV18; 10 nucleotides align to TRBD2. Germline CDR1 reads KGHSH; CDR2 reads LQKENI. The CDR3 consists of 15 residues. With V trimmed by 6 bases and J by 7 bases, 11 bases remained unmatched.

V is TRBV6-5 and J is TRBJ2-1; D uncertain. The CDR3 has 11 amino acids. Germline CDR1 reads MNHEY; CDR2 reads SVGAGI. Trimming shortened V by 7 bases and J by 4 bases, and 5 bases separated the two germline ends. The CDR3 spells CASTEYNEQFF. In DNA form, the CDR3 reads TGTGCCAGCACCGAATACAATGAGCAGTTCTTC.

This clone turned up a few times. Here the CDR3 reads CAISEPGGNGQPQHF. CDR3 bases: TGTGCCATCAGTGAACCGGGGGGAAACGGTCAGCCCCAGCATTTT. This chain joins TRBV10-3 and TRBJ1-5; D perhaps matches TRBD1 (5 bases). The length of the CDR3 is 15 residues. Trimming shortened V by 3 bases and J by 6 bases, and 15 bases separated the two germline ends. From germline, CDR1 is ENHRY and CDR2 SYGVKD.

The chain has TRBV28 and TRBJ2-5, with TRBD1 identical over 9 bases. The CDR3 totals 12 residues. V trimming: 6 bases; J trimming: 5 bases; junction bases outside the gene matches: 1. Germline V CDR1 and CDR2: MDHEN, SYDVKM. The chain's CDR3 is CASRGQGETQYF. DNA of the CDR3: TGTGCCAGCAGAGGACAGGGGGAGACCCAGTACTTC.